Listed below are T cell receptor beta chains from one sample, sequenced in a study of T cell changes during pregnancy in multiple sclerosis. The repertoire was sequenced with immunoSEQ multiplex PCR; TCRdb's copy has only in-frame clones and lacks some. The top ten clones hold 2.5% to 3% of a sample with roughly 57,000 clones, around 89% of them seen once. The sequencing here drew on peripheral blood, taken in the first trimester of pregnancy. All receptors derive from a female donor with multiple sclerosis, enrolled in a pregnancy study. The CDR3 runs from the conserved cysteine through the conserved F or W. The order of the fields is CDR3 protein, CDR3 DNA, clone size, D gene, J gene, CDR3 length, V gene. The D gene is left open where the match is weak. A row's size may be missing; if present it is once, few, many or a size class.

CASSREMPGLAGVGNEQFF,TGTGCCAGCAGCCGAGAAATGCCCGGACTAGCGGGAGTCGGGAATGAGCAGTTCTTC,-,TRBD2,TRBJ2-1,19,TRBV14
CASRSGQGFYEQYF,TGTGCCAGCAGGTCGGGACAGGGATTCTACGAGCAGTACTTC,-,TRBD1,TRBJ2-7,14,TRBV6-5
CASSYSKRIGELFF,TGTGCCAGCAGTTACTCGAAGCGGATCGGGGAGCTGTTTTTT,-,-,TRBJ2-2,14,TRBV6-5
CASSLVPGQGYEQYF,TGCGCCAGCAGCTTAGTCCCGGGACAGGGCTACGAGCAGTACTTC,once,TRBD1,TRBJ2-7,15,TRBV5-1
CASSSGGIPSYEQYF,TGTGCCAGCAGTTCAGGGGGGATACCTTCTTACGAGCAGTACTTC,-,-,TRBJ2-7,15,TRBV2
CASSYSTGGYEQYF,TGTGCCAGCAGTTACTCGACGGGGGGTTACGAGCAGTACTTC,-,TRBD2,TRBJ2-7,14,TRBV6-5
CASSRTGGNTDTQYF,TGTGCCAGCAGCAGGACAGGGGGGAACACAGATACGCAGTATTTT,-,TRBD1,TRBJ2-3,15,TRBV7-9
CASSSGSPLYEQYF,TGCGCCAGCAGCTCGGGATCCCCTCTCTACGAGCAGTACTTC,-,-,TRBJ2-7,14,TRBV5-1
CASSSTIGGLLQPQHF,TGTGCCAGCAGCTCGACCATCGGGGGGTTATTACAGCCCCAGCATTTT,once,-,TRBJ1-5,16,TRBV7-9
CASSPYYEQYF,TGTGCCAGCAGTCCTTACTACGAGCAGTACTTC,-,-,TRBJ2-7,11,TRBV27
CASSRQVDRAGYTF,TGTGCCAGCAGTCGTCAGGTGGACAGGGCTGGCTACACCTTC,-,TRBD1,TRBJ1-2,14,TRBV9
CASSLFGGGLNTEAFF,TGTGCCAGCAGCTTGTTCGGGGGGGGCTTGAACACTGAAGCTTTCTTT,-,-,TRBJ1-1,16,TRBV5-5
CASTYAGAYYGYTF,TGTGCCAGCACGTACGCAGGGGCCTACTATGGCTACACCTTC,-,-,TRBJ1-2,14,TRBV28
CASSLVGAGGPNEQFF,TGTGCCAGCAGTTTGGTCGGCGCGGGAGGGCCGAATGAGCAGTTCTTC,-,TRBD2,TRBJ2-1,16,TRBV27
CASSRAGGSNQPQHF,TGTGCCAGCAGCCGAGCGGGGGGAAGCAATCAGCCCCAGCATTTT,once,-,TRBJ1-5,15,TRBV7-8
CASSDPSGIYEQYF,TGTGCCAGCAGTGACCCTAGCGGGATATACGAGCAGTACTTC,-,TRBD2,TRBJ2-7,14,TRBV25-1
CASRGPTNTGELFF,TGTGCCAGTAGGGGTCCTACGAACACCGGGGAGCTGTTTTTT,-,-,TRBJ2-2,14,TRBV7-8
CASSYSDYHTDTQYF,TGTGCCAGCAGTTACTCTGACTACCACACAGATACGCAGTATTTT,-,-,TRBJ2-3,15,TRBV6-5
CATSSGSLYEQYF,TGTGCCACATCTAGCGGGAGCCTCTACGAGCAGTACTTC,-,TRBD2,TRBJ2-7,13,TRBV27
CASSLLAGKDTQYF,TGTGCCAGCAGCTTACTAGCGGGAAAAGATACGCAGTATTTT,-,TRBD2,TRBJ2-3,14,TRBV7-3
CASSLIPSSTDTQYF,TGTGCCAGCAGCTTAATCCCCTCTAGCACAGATACGCAGTATTTT,-,-,TRBJ2-3,15,TRBV7-3
CASSQEGQVTYNEQFF,TGTGCCAGCAGCCAAGAGGGACAGGTCACCTACAATGAGCAGTTCTTC,once,TRBD1,TRBJ2-1,16,TRBV7-3
CASRPGQIFQETQYF,TGTGCCAGCAGGCCGGGACAAATTTTCCAAGAGACCCAGTACTTC,-,-,TRBJ2-5,15,TRBV27
CASSLGVGQAHYGYTF,TGTGCCAGCAGCTTAGGGGTCGGACAGGCACACTATGGCTACACCTTC,-,TRBD1,TRBJ1-2,16,TRBV7-9
CASSLMDSNTEAFF,TGTGCCAGCAGCTTAATGGACTCGAACACTGAAGCTTTCTTT,-,-,TRBJ1-1,14,TRBV7-9
CASSLLMANTEAFF,TGTGCCAGCAGCTTACTGATGGCGAACACTGAAGCTTTCTTT,-,-,TRBJ1-1,14,TRBV7-9
CASSPQGGRNNQPQHF,TGTGCCAGCTCACCACAGGGGGGGAGGAACAATCAGCCCCAGCATTTT,-,-,TRBJ1-5,16,TRBV18
CASSFTPGGSGNTIYF,TGCGCCAGCAGCTTCACCCCAGGGGGATCTGGAAACACCATATATTTT,once,TRBD1,TRBJ1-3,16,TRBV5-1
CASTIKQGAYYGYTF,TGTGCCAGCACTATAAAACAGGGGGCTTACTATGGCTACACCTTC,-,TRBD1,TRBJ1-2,15,TRBV6-5
CASSRHRAIQETQYF,TGTGCCAGCAGCCGTCACAGGGCGATACAAGAGACCCAGTACTTC,-,-,TRBJ2-5,15,TRBV5-4
CASSLVGSSYEQYF,TGCGCCAGCAGCTTGGTGGGGAGCTCCTACGAGCAGTACTTC,-,-,TRBJ2-7,14,TRBV5-1
CASSLSGQWGETQYF,TGTGCCAGCAGCTTGTCAGGACAGTGGGGAGAGACCCAGTACTTC,once,-,TRBJ2-5,15,TRBV7-9
CASSDFPGQGAGGYTF,TGTGCCAGCAGTGACTTCCCCGGACAGGGGGCGGGTGGCTACACCTTC,once,TRBD1,TRBJ1-2,16,TRBV6-4
CASRSGTSRTNTGELFF,TGTGCCAGCAGATCCGGGACTAGCAGGACTAACACCGGGGAGCTGTTTTTT,-,TRBD2,TRBJ2-2,17,TRBV7-9
CASSPGGGLTDTQYF,TGTGCCAGCAGTCCAGGCGGGGGTCTCACAGATACGCAGTATTTT,-,TRBD2,TRBJ2-3,15,TRBV2
CAISESGATSGETQYF,TGTGCCATCAGTGAGTCAGGGGCGACTAGCGGAGAGACCCAGTACTTC,-,TRBD2,TRBJ2-5,16,TRBV10-3
CASSFDRSHYEQFF,TGTGCCAGCAGCTTTGACAGAAGTCATTATGAGCAGTTCTTC,-,-,TRBJ2-1,14,TRBV11-2
CASSLDRTGRLHTEAFF,TGTGCCAGCAGCTTAGACCGGACAGGTCGACTTCACACTGAAGCTTTCTTT,-,TRBD1,TRBJ1-1,17,TRBV7-8
CASSSSGSGDEQYF,TGTGCCAGCAGCTCAAGCGGGAGCGGGGACGAGCAGTACTTC,-,TRBD2,TRBJ2-7,14,TRBV7-9
CASSQDHPGAYGYTF,TGCGCCAGCAGCCAAGATCACCCAGGGGCCTATGGCTACACCTTC,few,-,TRBJ1-2,15,TRBV4-1
CASNVEGGLGNTEAFF,TGTGCCAGCAACGTGGAGGGCGGCCTAGGGAACACTGAAGCTTTCTTT,many,-,TRBJ1-1,16,TRBV7-8
CASSSRTGEAFF,TGTGCCAGCAGCTCACGGACGGGAGAAGCTTTCTTT,-,-,TRBJ1-1,12,TRBV13
CASRIGGTECAYYGYTF,TGTGCCAGCAGAATAGGTGGGACAGAATGCGCCTACTATGGCTACACCTTC,-,-,TRBJ1-2,17,TRBV21-1
CASSLGGSKGETQYF,TGCGCCAGCAGCTTGGGTGGGAGCAAGGGAGAGACCCAGTACTTC,-,-,TRBJ2-5,15,TRBV5-1
CATSSKGQGFWGMMETQYF,TGTGCCACCAGCAGCAAGGGACAGGGTTTCTGGGGTATGATGGAGACCCAGTACTTC,-,TRBD1,TRBJ2-5,19,TRBV15
CASSGGTGGPDTQYF,TGTGCCAGCAGCGGCGGGACTGGAGGGCCAGATACGCAGTATTTT,-,-,TRBJ2-3,15,TRBV5-6
CASSWSGTGGYEQYF,TGTGCCAGCAGTTGGTCCGGGACAGGGGGCTACGAGCAGTACTTC,once,TRBD1,TRBJ2-7,15,TRBV27
CASSSGQQETQYF,TGTGCCAGCAGTTCGGGACAGCAAGAGACCCAGTACTTC,few,TRBD1,TRBJ2-5,13,TRBV28
CASSQDTTSGWNEQFF,TGCGCCAGCAGCCAAGATACGACTAGCGGATGGAATGAGCAGTTCTTC,-,TRBD2,TRBJ2-1,16,TRBV4-3
CASSRGMTEAFF,TGCGCCAGCAGTCGGGGGATGACTGAAGCTTTCTTT,-,-,TRBJ1-1,12,TRBV5-1
CASSESPRTASPDTEAFF,TGCGCCAGCAGTGAGTCGCCTAGAACCGCGTCCCCGGACACTGAAGCTTTCTTT,-,-,TRBJ1-1,18,TRBV10-1
CASSVTGANTEAFF,TGCGCCAGCAGCGTGACAGGGGCGAACACTGAAGCTTTCTTT,-,TRBD1,TRBJ1-1,14,TRBV5-1
CASSILGDRGSYEQYF,TGCGCCAGCAGCATACTAGGGGACAGGGGGTCATACGAGCAGTACTTC,-,TRBD1,TRBJ2-7,16,TRBV5-1
CASSIRQGSYGYTF,TGTGCCAGCAGCATAAGACAGGGCAGCTATGGCTACACCTTC,-,TRBD1,TRBJ1-2,14,TRBV6-1